This passage covers 18 T cell receptor beta chains from one sample sequenced in a study of blood T cell repertoires in COVID-19. Profiling relied on immunoSEQ multiplex PCR, and the TCRdb table lists in-frame clones only, not all of them. The sample comprises about 220,000 clones, 84% of which are singletons, and approximately 6.8% rests with the top ten. The material sequenced was PBMCs or T cells enriched from blood (not recorded which). The receptors stem from a woman between 40 and 50 years old who had recovered from COVID-19.

The genes are TRBV7-9 and TRBJ1-5, with D unresolved. The CDR3 consists of 18 residues. Germline CDR1 SEHNR, CDR2 FQNEAQ (reference sequence). V was trimmed by 1 base and J by 1 base, leaving 17 bases between them. The CDR3 sequence is CASSLEAGPGLSNQPQHF. CDR3 sequence (DNA): TGTGCCAGCAGCTTAGAGGCCGGGCCGGGGTTGAGCAATCAGCCCCAGCATTTT.

The chain's CDR3 is CAWSVANSYNSPLHF. The CDR3 nucleotides are TGTGCCTGGAGTGTAGCAAACTCCTATAATTCACCCCTCCACTTT. The rearrangement uses TRBV30 and TRBJ1-6; D not certain. V lost 0 bases and J 0 bases, leaving 6 bases between the germline ends. CDR1 is GTSNPN and CDR2 is SVGIG in the germline V gene (reference sequence). CDR3 length: 15 residues.

The rearrangement joins TRBV7-9 to TRBJ1-2, with unresolved D. Germline-derived CDR1 and CDR2 are SEHNR and FQNEAQ (reference sequence). V lost 3 bases and J 6 bases, leaving 8 bases between the germline ends. This CDR3 region has 12 residues. The CDR3 coding sequence is TGTGCCAGCAGCTTCGGGGAGGATGGCTACACCTTC. It codes for CASSFGEDGYTF.

This chain uses TRBV3-1 (or the pseudogene TRBV3-2) with TRBJ1-3, with D unclear. The CDR3 covers 14 residues. The V and J ends lost 4 bases and 0 bases respectively, with 7 bases between them. The germline V gene encodes CDR1 LGHDT and CDR2 YNNKEL (reference sequence). The CDR3 loop reads CASSRSPSGNTIYF. CDR3 in DNA: TGTGCCAGCAGCCGAAGCCCCTCTGGAAACACCATATATTTT.

This clone was found many times. This sequence joins TRBV7-8 and TRBJ1-1; 7 positions agree with TRBD1. Trimming cost V 1 base and J 1 base; bases outside gene matches: 0. CDR3 length: 14 residues. Per the germline V gene, CDR1 is SGHVS and CDR2 is FQNEAQ. This CDR3 reads CASSLGTGNTEAFF. The CDR3 DNA is TGTGCCAGCAGCTTAGGGACAGGGAACACTGAAGCTTTCTTT.

The chain has TRBV24-1 and TRBJ1-2, with D tentatively TRBD1 (6 bases). The V gene's germline CDR1 is KGHDR and CDR2 SFDVKD. V lost 9 bases, J lost 6 bases, and 19 bases lay in between. The CDR3 runs to 14 residues. The CDR3 region is CATQPSGEIHGYTF. Written as DNA, the CDR3 is TGTGCCACCCAACCCTCAGGGGAGATTCATGGCTACACCTTC.

The chain links TRBV29-1 to TRBJ1-2; D might be TRBD1 (6 bases). Deletions cut 4 bases from V and 3 bases from J, with 18 bases between. The germline V gene encodes CDR1 SQVTM and CDR2 ANQGSEA. The CDR3 runs 15 residues. CDR3 sequence reads: CSVVGRLSGDYGYTF. As DNA, the CDR3 is TGCAGCGTTGTAGGGCGCCTCTCAGGGGACTATGGCTACACCTTC.

The chain has TRBV7-2 and TRBJ2-5; tentatively, D is TRBD2 (5 bases). Deletions cut 3 bases from V and 0 bases from J, with 11 bases between. The germline V gene encodes CDR1 SGHTA and CDR2 FQGNSA. The CDR3 covers 15 residues. The DNA for the CDR3 is TGTGCCAGCAGCTTTACAGCGGCGTACCAAGAGACCCAGTACTTC. This encodes CASSFTAAYQETQYF.

This sequence joins TRBV7-9 and TRBJ2-1, with D perhaps matching TRBD1 (6 bases). The CDR3 covers 12 residues. Per germline, CDR1 SEHNR and CDR2 FQNEAQ (reference sequence). Here the CDR3 reads CASRGGYNEQFF. CDR3 DNA: TGTGCTTCCCGAGGGGGATACAATGAGCAGTTCTTC.

The CDR3 DNA sequence: TGTGCCAGCAGTGTGACCGGGGAGGGGGGCTACACCTTC. This codes for CASSVTGEGGYTF. The chain combines TRBV2 with TRBJ1-2; D is perhaps TRBD1 (5 bases). Between the trimmed V and J ends, which lost 4 bases and 8 bases, there was a span of 14 bases. The V gene's germline CDR1 is SNHLY and CDR2 FYNNEI. CDR3 length: 13 amino acids.

The chain carries TRBV29-1 and TRBJ2-3, with 7 positions matching TRBD2. V lost 7 bases, J lost 1 base, and 11 bases stayed unmatched. Germline V lookup: CDR1 SQVTM, CDR2 ANQGSEA. CDR3 size: 15 residues. CDR3: CSGFKLALGTDTQYF. The CDR3 nucleotides read TGCAGCGGTTTCAAACTAGCGCTAGGCACAGATACGCAGTATTTT.

This chain joins TRBV5-1 and TRBJ2-3, with 7 bases aligning to TRBD1. CDR1 is SGHRS, CDR2 YFSETQ, per germline. V shed 1 base, J shed 5 bases, and the junction held 4 bases outside the gene matches. The CDR3 is 14 amino acids. The CDR3 bases are TGCGCCAGCAGCTTGACACAGGGGCAAGATACGCAGTATTTT. It yields the protein CASSLTQGQDTQYF. The full variable domain, its missing parts supplied by reference TRBV5-1 and TRBJ2-3, is KAGVTQTPRYLIKTRGQQVTLSCSPISGHRSVSWYQQTPGQGLQFLFEYFSETQRNKGNFPGRFSGRQFSNSRSEMNVSTLELGDSALYLCASSLTQGQDTQYFGPGTRLTVL.

This clone has just one count. The chain is built from TRBV30 and TRBJ2-7; possibly TRBD1 for D (5 bases). V gave up 3 bases and J gave up 3 bases, with 9 bases separating them. CDR3 length equals 12 residues. Germline loops: CDR1 GTSNPN, CDR2 SVGIG (reference sequence). The CDR3 loop reads CAWRGTGYEQYF. The CDR3 DNA sequence: TGTGCCTGGAGAGGTACAGGCTACGAGCAGTACTTC.

This clone was seen only once. The chain carries TRBV29-1 and TRBJ2-1, with D perhaps matching TRBD2 (6 bases). The CDR3 has 17 amino acids. The V end lost 6 bases, the J end lost 3 bases, and 24 bases lay between the germline ends. Germline V gives CDR1 SQVTM, CDR2 ANQGSEA. CDR3 region: CSVRGGASEVNYNEQFF. The CDR3 DNA is TGCAGCGTCAGAGGTGGGGCTAGCGAGGTAAACTACAATGAGCAGTTCTTC.

The chain is built from TRBV5-6 and TRBJ1-6; D may be TRBD1 (5 bases). The CDR3 runs 14 residues. Trimming took off 2 bases at V and 6 bases at J, with 9 bases between the two ends. Germline V gene data show CDR1 as SGHDT and CDR2 as YYEEEE. The CDR3 reads CASSFGGINSPLHF. CDR3 DNA: TGTGCCAGCAGCTTTGGGGGGATTAATTCACCCCTCCACTTT.

This clone was picked up one time. This sequence joins TRBV19 and TRBJ2-6; TRBD1 aligns across 7 bases. CDR1 and CDR2 from the germline V gene are LNHDA and SQIVND (reference sequence). This CDR3 region has 15 residues. J was trimmed by 1 base and V by 5 bases; bases with no gene match: 2. CDR3 loop: CASSVDRSGANVLTF. The CDR3 DNA sequence: TGTGCCAGTAGTGTGGACAGGTCTGGGGCCAACGTCCTGACTTTC.

The gene calls are TRBV4-1 and TRBJ2-1, with 10 bases lining up with TRBD2. Germline V CDR1 and CDR2: MGHRA, YSYEKL. CDR3 length: 16 amino acids. V was clipped by 1 base and J by 7 bases; unmatched bases: 7. The CDR3 nucleotides are TGCGCCAGCAGCCAAGTAGGGCTAGCGGGAGAGAATGAGCAGTTCTTC. This sequence encodes CASSQVGLAGENEQFF.

This clone turned up a few times. The chain is built from TRBV2 and TRBJ2-7, with D possibly matching TRBD1 (6 bases). V was pared by 6 bases and J by 4 bases, with 13 bases between. The CDR3 length is 13 residues. CDR1 and CDR2 (germline): SNHLY, FYNNEI. DNA of the CDR3: TGTGCCAGCAGCCCGACAGGTCGATACGAGCAGTACTTC. Its protein product is CASSPTGRYEQYF.